A selection of T cell receptor beta chains follows, all from one sample in a study of regulatory T cells in long-lasting Graves disease. TCRdb itself ran the multiplex PCR reads through MiXCR, one entry per CDR3 protein. This table holds about 450,000 distinct CDR3 sequences, around 24% found once. Sequences were derived from peripheral blood mononuclear cells (PBMCs), sampled when the disease was refractory, from a patient treated with antithyroid drugs. All receptors come from a female donor with Graves disease. CDR3s include the opening cysteine and the closing phenylalanine or tryptophan. D genes are given only for firm matches. Clone size is not always given. Where it is, it says once, few, many or a class for expanded clones.

v_gene: TRBV3-1; abundance: few; j_gene: TRBJ2-3; d_gene: .; CDR3aa: CASSLPGNTQYF; CDR3nt: TGTGCCAGCAGCTTGCCTGGAAATACGCAGTATTTT
v_gene: TRBV3-1; abundance: .; j_gene: TRBJ2-1; d_gene: .; CDR3aa: CASSQDLGGSYNEQFF; CDR3nt: TGTGCCAGCAGCCAAGATTTAGGTGGATCCTACAATGAGCAGTTCTTC
v_gene: TRBV6-2/TRBV6-3; abundance: .; j_gene: TRBJ2-2; d_gene: .; CDR3aa: CASSYRGGELFF; CDR3nt: TGTGCCAGCAGTTACAGGGGCGGGGAGCTGTTTTTT
v_gene: TRBV3-1; abundance: many; j_gene: TRBJ1-2; d_gene: TRBD1; CDR3aa: CASSQEPRGHGGYTF; CDR3nt: TGTGCCAGCAGCCAAGAGCCCAGGGGGCACGGCGGCTACACCTTC
v_gene: TRBV15; abundance: .; j_gene: TRBJ1-5; d_gene: .; CDR3aa: CATSTKDRPNQPQHF; CDR3nt: TGTGCCACCAGCACTAAGGACAGACCCAATCAGCCCCAGCATTTT
v_gene: TRBV6-1; abundance: many; j_gene: TRBJ2-2; d_gene: TRBD2; CDR3aa: CASSGTSGWVGELFF; CDR3nt: TGTGCCAGCTCTGGGACTAGCGGGTGGGTCGGGGAGCTGTTTTTT
v_gene: TRBV5-1; abundance: few; j_gene: TRBJ2-7; d_gene: TRBD1; CDR3aa: CASSPGGQGSDEQYF; CDR3nt: TGCGCCAGCAGCCCGGGGGGACAGGGAAGCGACGAGCAGTACTTC
v_gene: TRBV11-2; abundance: many; j_gene: TRBJ1-1; d_gene: .; CDR3aa: CASSLVGGYTEAFF; CDR3nt: TGTGCCAGCAGCTTAGTCGGGGGGTACACTGAAGCTTTCTTT
v_gene: TRBV30; abundance: .; j_gene: TRBJ2-7; d_gene: TRBD2; CDR3aa: CAWRAGVSSSYEQYF; CDR3nt: TGTGCCTGGAGGGCGGGGGTGAGCAGCTCCTACGAGCAGTACTTC
v_gene: TRBV12-3/TRBV12-4; abundance: .; j_gene: TRBJ2-3; d_gene: TRBD2; CDR3aa: CASSSAGEPTDTQYF; CDR3nt: TGTGCCAGCAGTTCTGCGGGAGAGCCCACAGATACGCAGTATTTT
v_gene: TRBV28; abundance: many; j_gene: TRBJ2-7; d_gene: .; CDR3aa: CASELGRLIMGEQYF; CDR3nt: TGTGCCAGCGAACTGGGCCGCCTAATTATGGGCGAGCAGTACTTC
v_gene: TRBV6-5; abundance: few; j_gene: TRBJ2-2; d_gene: .; CDR3aa: CASSYPVGELFF; CDR3nt: TGTGCCAGCAGTTACCCAGTAGGGGAGCTGTTTTTT
v_gene: TRBV27; abundance: .; j_gene: TRBJ2-7; d_gene: .; CDR3aa: CASSLSVGGNYEQYF; CDR3nt: TGTGCCAGCAGTTTATCGGTTGGAGGGAACTACGAGCAGTACTTC
v_gene: TRBV28; abundance: few; j_gene: TRBJ2-7; d_gene: .; CDR3aa: CASSPPVRSYEQYF; CDR3nt: TGTGCCAGCAGTCCCCCGGTGCGTAGCTACGAGCAGTACTTC
v_gene: TRBV2; abundance: .; j_gene: TRBJ2-5; d_gene: .; CDR3aa: CASSDGTGTRKYF; CDR3nt: TGTGCCAGCAGTGACGGGACGGGAACGAGGAAGTACTTC
v_gene: TRBV12-3/TRBV12-4; abundance: many; j_gene: TRBJ2-7; d_gene: .; CDR3aa: CASTPDSRAYEQYF; CDR3nt: TGTGCCAGCACCCCGGACAGTAGGGCCTACGAGCAGTACTTC
v_gene: TRBV6-1; abundance: few; j_gene: TRBJ1-5; d_gene: .; CDR3aa: CASRRTGGSNQPQHF; CDR3nt: TGTGCCAGTCGGAGGACCGGTGGAAGCAATCAGCCCCAGCATTTT
v_gene: TRBV6-1; abundance: .; j_gene: TRBJ2-1; d_gene: .; CDR3aa: CATLEGYNEQFF; CDR3nt: TGTGCCACCCTAGAGGGCTACAATGAGCAGTTCTTC
v_gene: TRBV28; abundance: many; j_gene: TRBJ1-1; d_gene: .; CDR3aa: CASRLQGGNTEAFF; CDR3nt: TGTGCCAGCAGATTGCAGGGCGGGAACACTGAAGCTTTCTTT
v_gene: TRBV7-2; abundance: many; j_gene: TRBJ2-7; d_gene: TRBD2; CDR3aa: CASSLGLTGAGGYEQYF; CDR3nt: TGTGCCAGCAGCTTAGGGCTGACGGGAGCGGGAGGCTACGAGCAGTACTTC